This entry lists 21 T cell receptor beta chains sequenced from one sample in a study of response to subunit inactivated influenza vaccine. TCRdb called the RT-PCR reads again in MiXCR, with one record for every CDR3 protein. The sample holds approximately 570,000 distinct CDR3 sequences, approximately 7.1% seen once. The material was PBMCs from blood, obtained around 2 years after vaccination. The receptors derive from a man aged 50 to 69 who received an inactivated influenza vaccine.

This clonotype occurred many times. The chain recombines TRBV7-9 with TRBJ2-1, with D maybe TRBD1 (5 bases). V was cut by 5 bases and J by 4 bases, with 15 bases left in between. CDR3 length: 15 residues. Germline CDR1 and CDR2: SEHNR and FQNEAQ (reference sequence). The CDR3 DNA reads as TGTGCCAGCAGCCCATGGGGCCAGGGTTACAATGAGCAGTTCTTC. It translates to CASSPWGQGYNEQFF.

V usage is TRBV27 and J usage is TRBJ2-7; D gene uncertain. The CDR3 has 16 residues. The V end lost 4 bases, the J end lost 0 bases, and 16 bases lay between the germline ends. CDR1 is MNHEY, CDR2 SMNVEV, per germline (reference sequence). In DNA, the CDR3 is TGTGCCAGCAGTTCTGGGTATCCGTTAAGCTCCTACGAGCAGTACTTC. Translating it yields CASSSGYPLSSYEQYF.

Details on this clonotype: A much bigger clone sits one base away, suggesting this may be a read error. The rearrangement links TRBV27 to TRBJ1-2; D is possibly TRBD1 (6 bases). The CDR3 is made up of 15 amino acids. CDR1 is MNHEY and CDR2 is SMNVEV in the germline V gene (reference sequence). The germline V and J ends were trimmed by 5 bases and 4 bases, with 17 bases remaining between them. DNA of the CDR3: TGTGCCAGCAGTCCCTTACAGGGCTTGAGCTATGGCTACACCTTC. Encoded protein: CASSPLQGLSYGYTF.

V gene TRBV30 combines with J gene TRBJ2-7; D may be TRBD1 (6 bases). Germline lookup yields CDR1 GTSNPN and CDR2 SVGIG (reference sequence). Trimming took 2 bases from V and 2 from J, leaving 10 bases between them. The CDR3 spans 13 residues. The chain's CDR3 is CAWSPGTTYEQYF. The DNA for the CDR3 is TGTGCCTGGAGTCCGGGGACAACCTACGAGCAGTACTTC.

This clonotype was detected ten times or more. The rearrangement uses TRBV24-1 and TRBJ2-1; D could derive from TRBD1 or TRBD2 (5 bases each). There are 15 residues in the CDR3. V was pared by 6 bases and J by 7 bases, with 18 bases between. Germline V lookup: CDR1 KGHDR, CDR2 SFDVKD. CDR3 loop: CATSPTGPSPNEQFF. CDR3 bases: TGTGCCACCAGTCCAACGGGACCGAGCCCTAATGAGCAGTTCTTC.

This clonotype has only a few counts. This chain joins TRBV20-1 and TRBJ2-3; 13 bases map to TRBD2. The V gene's germline CDR1 is DFQATT and CDR2 SNEGSKA (reference sequence). J was trimmed by 1 base and V by 2 bases; bases with no gene match: 3. The CDR3 runs 16 residues. The CDR3 spells CSARTGTSGGTDTQYF. The CDR3, as DNA: TGCAGTGCTAGAACGGGGACTAGCGGGGGCACAGATACGCAGTATTTT.

This clonotype was observed a handful of times. J is TRBJ2-7 and V is TRBV11-2; D gene ambiguous. CDR1 is SGHAT, CDR2 FQNNGV, per germline. This CDR3 has 16 residues. The V and J ends lost 5 bases and 0 bases respectively, with 17 bases between them. The CDR3 DNA follows: TGTGCCAGCAGCACCCCACCCTACGGCGCCTCCTACGAGCAGTACTTC. This sequence encodes CASSTPPYGASYEQYF.

This clonotype was seen only a few times. The rearrangement joins TRBV30 to TRBJ1-2, with 9 positions matching TRBD1. From germline, CDR1 is GTSNPN and CDR2 SVGIG (reference sequence). The CDR3 runs 14 residues. The J segment lost 8 bases and the V segment lost 6 bases, leaving 13 bases of the junction unmatched. This chain's CDR3 is CACYLRRDRDGYTF. Here the CDR3 DNA reads TGTGCCTGCTATTTACGACGGGACAGGGACGGCTACACCTTC. The full variable domain, its missing parts supplied by reference TRBV30 and TRBJ1-2, is SQTIHQWPATLVQPVGSPLSLECTVEGTSNPNLYWYRQAAGRGLQLLFYSVGIGQISSEVPQNLSASRPQDRQFILSSKKLLLSDSGFYLCACYLRRDRDGYTFGSGTRLTVV.

V usage is TRBV5-1 and J usage is TRBJ2-1; D uncertain. Germline CDR1 and CDR2: SGHRS and YFSETQ. V was shortened by 4 bases and J by 5 bases, with 10 bases between the two germline ends. This CDR3 is built from 13 residues. The CDR3 sequence: CASSNPTDNEQFF. The CDR3 bases are TGCGCCAGCAGCAACCCGACCGACAATGAGCAGTTCTTC.

Remarks on this clonotype: A much larger clone differs by one base, so this may be a read error. The chain has TRBV6-2 or TRBV6-3 and TRBJ2-3, with 8 bases identical to TRBD2. The CDR3 is 16 residues long. Germline lookup yields CDR1 MNHEY and CDR2 SVGEGT. CDR3 sequence reads: CASSQGLALLADTQSF. The CDR3 bases are TGTGCCAGCAGTCAAGGACTAGCCCTACTGGCAGATACGCAGTCTTTT.

This clonotype was seen a handful of times. This chain connects TRBV5-6 to TRBJ2-2; D not resolved. The length of the CDR3 is 15 residues. Per germline, CDR1 SGHDT and CDR2 YYEEEE. Trimming took 2 bases from V and 0 from J, leaving 8 bases between them. Here the CDR3 reads CASSFGPTNTGELFF. The CDR3 region has the DNA TGTGCCAGCAGCTTCGGGCCTACGAACACCGGGGAGCTGTTTTTT.

J is TRBJ2-3 and V is TRBV20-1; 9 bases are shared with TRBD2. Losses at the gene ends were 5 bases for V and 1 base for J; bases not matched to a gene: 4. The V gene's germline CDR1 is DFQATT and CDR2 SNEGSKA (reference sequence). CDR3 length equals 14 residues. Here the CDR3 reads CSAGGGAGTDTQYF. Here the CDR3 DNA reads TGCAGTGCTGGCGGGGGGGCAGGCACAGATACGCAGTATTTT.

This clonotype was detected a few times. The V and J genes are TRBV28 and TRBJ2-3, with D perhaps matching TRBD2 (6 bases). The germline V and J ends were trimmed by 5 bases and 2 bases, with 11 bases remaining between them. Germline values: CDR1 MDHEN, CDR2 SYDVKM. The CDR3 loop spans 14 amino acids. Here the CDR3 DNA reads TGTGCCAGCAGTCATGGGACTGCCACAGATACGCAGTATTTT. Encoded protein: CASSHGTATDTQYF.

This clonotype has at least ten counts. The CDR3 sequence is CAISESLAETYEQYF. CDR3 coding DNA: TGTGCCATCAGTGAGTCCCTAGCGGAAACCTACGAGCAGTACTTC. The chain recombines TRBV10-3 with TRBJ2-7; 7 bases fit TRBD2. In germline, CDR1 is ENHRY, CDR2 SYGVKD. The CDR3 length is 15 residues. J was trimmed by 2 bases and V by 0 bases; bases with no gene match: 4.

This clonotype was seen many times. The genes are TRBV12-3 or TRBV12-4 and TRBJ1-6; TRBD1 matches 7 bases. Trimming took 5 bases from V and 12 from J; bases not matched to a gene: 10. The CDR3 is 14 amino acids. This CDR3 reads CASSRAGGKLPLHF. The CDR3 region has the DNA TGTGCCAGCAGTCGAGCAGGGGGAAAGTTACCCCTCCACTTT.

The rearrangement joins TRBV6-2 or TRBV6-3 to TRBJ2-5; D might be TRBD1 (6 bases). V lost 6 bases and J 2 bases, leaving 13 bases between the germline ends. The CDR3 runs to 14 residues. CDR1 and CDR2 (germline): MNHEY, SVGEGT. The CDR3 DNA is TGTGCCAGCAGCCCCGGGACAACACAAGAGACCCAGTACTTC. Translation: CASSPGTTQETQYF.

CDR3 loop: CASSFGRTSGHTQYF. The CDR3 DNA reads TGTGCCAGCAGCTTCGGTCGGACTAGCGGCCATACGCAGTATTTT. V gene TRBV7-2 combines with J gene TRBJ2-3; the match to TRBD2 covers 10 bases. CDR1 SGHTA and CDR2 FQGNSA come from the germline V gene. V shed 3 bases and J 7 bases; nucleotides not matched to a gene: 7. The CDR3 spans 15 residues.

The chain uses TRBV2 and TRBJ2-5; 10 bases map to TRBD2. From germline, CDR1 is SNHLY and CDR2 FYNNEI. V gave up 4 bases and J gave up 7 bases; unmatched junction bases: 3. The CDR3 extends over 13 amino acids. CDR3 in amino acids: CASSVRTSGTQYF. The DNA for the CDR3 is TGTGCCAGCAGTGTCCGGACTAGCGGGACCCAGTACTTC.

This clonotype was counted many times. The rearrangement uses TRBV5-1 and TRBJ2-2; 7 bases line up with TRBD1. This CDR3 region has 17 residues. CDR1 is SGHRS and CDR2 is YFSETQ in the germline V gene. J was trimmed by 3 bases and V by 4 bases; bases with no gene match: 12. The chain's CDR3 is CASSKNRDRYYTGELFF. The CDR3 DNA sequence: TGCGCCAGCAGCAAAAACCGGGACAGATATTACACCGGGGAGCTGTTTTTT.

The V and J genes are TRBV15 and TRBJ2-4, with 7 nucleotides matching TRBD1. CDR1 is LNHNV and CDR2 is YYDKDF in the germline V gene (reference sequence). CDR3 length: 15 amino acids. Trimming removed 0 bases from V and 3 bases from J; junction bases left unmatched: 2. DNA of the CDR3: TGTGCCACCAGCAGAGATCCAGGGGGCAAAAACATTCAGTACTTC. This codes for CATSRDPGGKNIQYF.

This clonotype was counted only a few times. The J gene is TRBJ2-2, the V gene TRBV20-1; a weak D match, TRBD2 (5 bases). The CDR3 length is 16 residues. Germline CDR1 is DFQATT and CDR2 is SNEGSKA (reference sequence). Trimming removed 1 base from V and 1 base from J, with 13 bases in between. In DNA form, the CDR3 reads TGCAGTGCTAGAGTAGGAGGTAGCTGGAACACCGGGGAGCTGTTTTTT. Protein sequence: CSARVGGSWNTGELFF.